The TCR beta chain under discussion was sequenced for a study of Graves' ophthalmopathy and Graves' hyperthyroidism. General study results and limits: Blood also held most thyroid clonotypes expanded above 0.001 frequency. Ophthalmopathy could be told apart from stable hyperthyroidism by a 13-signature model (about 90% sensitivity, approximately 81% specificity).

Hyperthyroidism patients had new diagnoses, durations under 2 months, and ages of 18 to 65. Diagnoses were established from clinical symptoms, serum thyroxine, TRAb, thyroid ultrasound and orbital computed tomography. V lost 5 bases to trimming and J lost 2 bases; unmatched junction nucleotides: 9. Germline V CDR1 and CDR2: DFQATT, SNEGSKA (reference sequence). The CDR3 runs to 14 residues. From RNA, the CDR3 regions of TCR beta chains were amplified and sequenced. Second-round multiplex PCR followed a first-round RT-PCR using HTBI primers. One entry per CDR3 protein results from TCRdb running MiXCR on the multiplex PCR reads. Among just over 400,000 distinct CDR3 sequences, under 25% were seen once, and the ten largest hold 2.5% to 3.5%. This clonotype was observed at least ten times. The target antigen is unknown.

This TCR was sampled from a woman aged 18-29 years with stable Graves' hyperthyroidism. The material sequenced was peripheral blood. The V call is TRBV20-1, the J call TRBJ2-7; TRBD2 matches at 7 bases. CDR3 loop: CSALYSSGTYEQYF. The CDR3 DNA is TGCAGTGCTCTTTACTCTAGCGGAACCTACGAGCAGTACTTC.